What follows describes a single T cell receptor beta chain. The data stem from a study of early T cells in non-severe SARS-CoV-2 infection. TCRdb called the 5' RACE reads again in MiXCR, with one record for every CDR3 protein. Of tens of thousands of distinct CDR3 sequences in the sample, 20% to 25% were seen once. The ends lost 2 bases at V and 8 bases at J; junction bases unmatched: 13. The germline gives CDR1 SGHRS, CDR2 YFSETQ. The CDR3 is 17 residues long. The origin of this receptor is an adult who was a healthcare worker with PCR-confirmed SARS-CoV-2 infection or an uninfected control (not recorded which). The chain employs TRBV5-1 and TRBJ1-6; 7 bases map to TRBD1. Material: whole blood, obtained at baseline. The CDR3 bases are TGCGCCAGCAGCTTACCTACAGGGGACTTTTCGGATTCACCCCTCCACTTT. This codes for CASSLPTGDFSDSPLHF.